Listed below are T cell receptor beta chains from one sample, sequenced in a study of T cells after yellow fever vaccination. TCRdb re-called the 5' RACE reads with MiXCR, one entry per CDR3 protein. The data contain 200,000 to 250,000 distinct CDR3 sequences, about 7.1% of them singletons. The sequenced sample was CD4+ T cells sorted from PBMCs, obtained 15 days after the yellow fever booster vaccination. These receptors were collected from a man aged 30 to 39 who received the YFV17D yellow fever vaccine. The CDR3 runs from the conserved cysteine through the conserved F or W. A D gene is named only where the DNA matches it firmly. Some rows mark clone size as missing; the rest say once, few, many or name a class of expanded clone.

CDR3: CASSQRVGSGYNEQFF
DNA: TGTGCCAGTAGCCAGCGCGTTGGTAGCGGTTACAATGAGCAGTTCTTC
size: many
D: -
length: 16
V: TRBV19
J: TRBJ2-1

CDR3: CASRGQTNQPQHF
DNA: TGTGCCAGCAGAGGACAGACAAATCAGCCCCAGCATTTT
size: many
D: -
length: 13
V: TRBV25-1
J: TRBJ1-5

CDR3: CAIGTSRGTYEQYF
DNA: TGTGCCATCGGGACTAGCCGAGGGACATACGAGCAGTACTTC
size: -
D: TRBD2
length: 14
V: TRBV6-1
J: TRBJ2-7

CDR3: CSVATGTTGANVLTF
DNA: TGCAGCGTTGCGACAGGGACTACTGGGGCCAACGTCCTGACTTTC
size: few
D: -
length: 15
V: TRBV29-1
J: TRBJ2-6

CDR3: CASSLSIQRNEQFF
DNA: TGTGCCAGCAGCTTGAGCATACAGCGCAATGAGCAGTTCTTC
size: -
D: -
length: 14
V: TRBV7-9
J: TRBJ2-1

CDR3: CASSLARVVDTQYF
DNA: TGTGCCAGCAGCTTAGCGAGGGTGGTGGATACGCAGTATTTT
size: few
D: -
length: 14
V: TRBV7-2
J: TRBJ2-3

CDR3: CAWSEWGRGTDTQYF
DNA: TGTGCCTGGTCCGAATGGGGGAGGGGCACAGATACGCAGTATTTT
size: few
D: TRBD2
length: 15
V: TRBV30
J: TRBJ2-3

CDR3: CSVGQLEYQGGANVLTF
DNA: TGCAGCGTTGGCCAACTAGAGTATCAGGGGGGGGCCAACGTCCTGACTTTC
size: -
D: -
length: 17
V: TRBV29-1
J: TRBJ2-6

CDR3: CASSPEGGPEAFF
DNA: TGTGCCAGTAGTCCCGAGGGAGGACCTGAAGCTTTCTTT
size: many
D: -
length: 13
V: TRBV19
J: TRBJ1-1

CDR3: CASSRIGGGGTDTQYF
DNA: TGTGCCAGCAGTCGTATCGGAGGGGGAGGCACAGATACGCAGTATTTT
size: few
D: -
length: 16
V: TRBV7-2
J: TRBJ2-3

CDR3: CASSLETGYNSPLHF
DNA: TGTGCCAGCAGCTTGGAGACAGGCTATAATTCACCCCTCCACTTT
size: few
D: -
length: 15
V: TRBV5-4
J: TRBJ1-6

CDR3: CASADRGPPVSFF
DNA: TGTGCCAGCGCGGACAGGGGGCCCCCCGTGTCCTTCTTC
size: -
D: TRBD1
length: 13
V: TRBV6-2/TRBV6-3
J: TRBJ2-7

CDR3: CASSLLRDPNTDTQYF
DNA: TGTGCCAGCAGCTTGCTCCGGGATCCCAACACAGATACGCAGTATTTT
size: -
D: -
length: 16
V: TRBV5-4
J: TRBJ2-3

CDR3: CASSLLAGTGELFF
DNA: TGTGCCAGCAGCTTGTTAGCGGGCACCGGGGAGCTGTTTTTT
size: few
D: TRBD2
length: 14
V: TRBV11-1
J: TRBJ2-2

CDR3: CASSPRGSPATNEKLFF
DNA: TGTGCCAGCAGCCCCAGGGGTAGTCCTGCAACTAATGAAAAACTGTTTTTT
size: few
D: -
length: 17
V: TRBV7-6
J: TRBJ1-4

CDR3: CASSFGPPNYGYTF
DNA: TGCGCCAGCAGCTTTGGGCCGCCAAACTATGGCTACACCTTC
size: few
D: -
length: 14
V: TRBV5-1
J: TRBJ1-2

CDR3: CASSLASGSRVTQYF
DNA: TGTGCCAGCAGCTTAGCTAGCGGGAGTCGGGTGACCCAGTACTTC
size: -
D: TRBD2
length: 15
V: TRBV7-2
J: TRBJ2-5

CDR3: CAWSVTSGRGIGQYF
DNA: TGTGCCTGGAGTGTAACCAGCGGGAGAGGGATAGGGCAGTATTTT
size: -
D: TRBD2
length: 15
V: TRBV30
J: TRBJ2-3

CDR3: CAISGDSLTDTQYF
DNA: TGTGCCATCAGTGGCGATAGTCTCACAGATACGCAGTATTTT
size: many
D: -
length: 14
V: TRBV10-3
J: TRBJ2-3

CDR3: CSYDRGPQETQYF
DNA: TGCAGCTATGACAGGGGGCCCCAAGAGACCCAGTACTTC
size: -
D: TRBD1
length: 13
V: TRBV29-1
J: TRBJ2-5

CDR3: CASSLTGVYEQYF
DNA: TGTGCCAGCAGCTTGACAGGGGTCTACGAGCAGTACTTC
size: many
D: TRBD1
length: 13
V: TRBV7-2
J: TRBJ2-7

CDR3: CASSKTDSGNQPQHF
DNA: TGTGCCAGCAGCAAAACCGACAGCGGCAATCAGCCCCAGCATTTT
size: few
D: -
length: 15
V: TRBV12-3/TRBV12-4
J: TRBJ1-5

CDR3: CASSVGTSGRQRNEQYF
DNA: TGTGCCAGCAGCGTAGGAACTAGCGGGAGACAAAGGAACGAGCAGTACTTC
size: -
D: TRBD2
length: 17
V: TRBV9
J: TRBJ2-7

CDR3: CASSPAGLAGGEQYF
DNA: TGTGCCAGCAGCCCGGCCGGCCTAGCGGGAGGCGAGCAGTACTTC
size: -
D: TRBD2
length: 15
V: TRBV7-9
J: TRBJ2-7

CDR3: CASSRPKSGTDTQYF
DNA: TGTGCCAGCAGCCGGCCCAAGTCGGGCACAGATACGCAGTATTTT
size: many
D: -
length: 15
V: TRBV4-2
J: TRBJ2-3

CDR3: CSAIPGQGERSNSPLHF
DNA: TGCAGTGCTATACCGGGACAGGGGGAAAGAAGTAATTCACCCCTCCACTTT
size: few
D: TRBD1
length: 17
V: TRBV20-1
J: TRBJ1-6

CDR3: CASSSGGSWANEQFF
DNA: TGTGCCAGCAGTTCGGGCGGGAGCTGGGCGAATGAGCAGTTCTTC
size: -
D: TRBD2
length: 15
V: TRBV12-3/TRBV12-4
J: TRBJ2-1

CDR3: CASSLARASGNTIYF
DNA: TGTGCCAGCAGTTTGGCCAGGGCATCTGGAAACACCATATATTTT
size: -
D: -
length: 15
V: TRBV28
J: TRBJ1-3

CDR3: CASSNRGVYEQYF
DNA: TGTGCCAGCTCAAACAGGGGGGTCTACGAGCAGTACTTC
size: -
D: TRBD1
length: 13
V: TRBV18
J: TRBJ2-7

CDR3: CSARDLGSGKVEQYF
DNA: TGCAGTGCTAGAGATCTCGGAAGCGGGAAAGTCGAGCAGTACTTC
size: many
D: TRBD2
length: 15
V: TRBV20-1
J: TRBJ2-7

CDR3: CSAREGGKKRYNEQFF
DNA: TGCAGTGCTAGAGAAGGCGGGAAAAAACGCTACAATGAGCAGTTCTTC
size: -
D: -
length: 16
V: TRBV20-1
J: TRBJ2-1

CDR3: CASSLGGAEGPLHF
DNA: TGTGCCAGCAGCTTGGGGGGGGCCGAGGGACCCCTCCACTTT
size: many
D: -
length: 14
V: TRBV7-2
J: TRBJ1-6

CDR3: CAWSLRGTYEQYF
DNA: TGTGCCTGGAGCCTCAGGGGGACCTACGAGCAGTACTTC
size: -
D: TRBD1
length: 13
V: TRBV30
J: TRBJ2-7